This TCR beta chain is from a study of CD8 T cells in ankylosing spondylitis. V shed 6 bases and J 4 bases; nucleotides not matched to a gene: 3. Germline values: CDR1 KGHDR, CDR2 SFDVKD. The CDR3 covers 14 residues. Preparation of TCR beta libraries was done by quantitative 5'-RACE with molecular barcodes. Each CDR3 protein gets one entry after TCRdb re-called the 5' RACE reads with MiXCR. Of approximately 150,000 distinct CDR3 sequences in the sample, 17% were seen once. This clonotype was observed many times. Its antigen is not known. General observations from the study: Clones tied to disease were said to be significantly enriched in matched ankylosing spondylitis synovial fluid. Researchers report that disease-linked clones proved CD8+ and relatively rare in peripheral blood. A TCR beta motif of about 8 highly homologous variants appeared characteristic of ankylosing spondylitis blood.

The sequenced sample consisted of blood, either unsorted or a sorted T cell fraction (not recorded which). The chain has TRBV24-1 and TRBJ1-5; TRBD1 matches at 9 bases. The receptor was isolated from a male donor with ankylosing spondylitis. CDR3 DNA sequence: TGTGCCACCAGTACCGGGACAGGGAATCAGCCCCAGCATTTT. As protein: CATSTGTGNQPQHF.